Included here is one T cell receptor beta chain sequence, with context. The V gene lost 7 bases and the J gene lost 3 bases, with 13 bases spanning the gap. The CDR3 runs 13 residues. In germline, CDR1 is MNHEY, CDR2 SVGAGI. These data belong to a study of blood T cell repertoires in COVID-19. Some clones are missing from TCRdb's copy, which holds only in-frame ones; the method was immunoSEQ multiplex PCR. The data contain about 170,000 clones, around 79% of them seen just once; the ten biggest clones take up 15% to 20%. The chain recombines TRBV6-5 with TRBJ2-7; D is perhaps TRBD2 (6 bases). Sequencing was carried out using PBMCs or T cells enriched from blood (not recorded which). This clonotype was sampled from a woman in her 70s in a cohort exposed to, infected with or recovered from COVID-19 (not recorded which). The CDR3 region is CASMRGDVYEQYF. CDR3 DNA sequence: TGTGCCAGCATGCGGGGTGACGTCTACGAGCAGTACTTC.